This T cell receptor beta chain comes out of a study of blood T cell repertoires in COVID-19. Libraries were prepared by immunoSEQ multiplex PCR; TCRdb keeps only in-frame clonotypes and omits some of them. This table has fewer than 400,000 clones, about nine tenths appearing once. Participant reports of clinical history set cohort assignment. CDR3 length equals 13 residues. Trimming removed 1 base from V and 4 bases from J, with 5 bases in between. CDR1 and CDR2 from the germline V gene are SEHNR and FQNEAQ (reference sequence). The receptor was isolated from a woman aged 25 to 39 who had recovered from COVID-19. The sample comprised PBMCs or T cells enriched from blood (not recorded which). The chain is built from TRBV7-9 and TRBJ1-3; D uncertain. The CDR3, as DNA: TGTGCCAGCAGCTTAGGAGAAGGAAACACCATATATTTT. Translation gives CASSLGEGNTIYF.